Listed here are 20 T cell receptor beta chains from one sample, sequenced in a study of blood T cell repertoires in COVID-19. Sequenced by immunoSEQ multiplex PCR; TCRdb stores in-frame clones only, minus some. The sample lists over 350,000 clones; over 75% were seen once. Sequenced: PBMCs or T cells enriched from blood (not recorded which). These TCRs come from a woman in her 30s with acute COVID-19.

The chain uses TRBV12-3 or TRBV12-4 and TRBJ1-4; no clear D. The CDR3 length is 12 residues. Trimming took 5 bases from V and 8 from J, leaving 9 bases between them. Here the CDR3 reads CASSPGYEKLFF. CDR3 sequence (DNA): TGTGCCAGCAGTCCAGGTTACGAAAAACTGTTTTTT.

The chain joins TRBV5-6 to TRBJ2-3, with a weak D call TRBD1 (5 bases). Trimming shortened V by 3 bases and J by 10 bases, and 9 bases separated the two germline ends. This CDR3 is 11 amino acids long. Germline V lookup: CDR1 SGHDT, CDR2 YYEEEE. The CDR3 region is CASSSRQSQYF. DNA of the CDR3: TGTGCCAGCAGCTCCCGACAGTCGCAGTATTTT. The complete variable domain, with remaining parts taken from reference TRBV5-6 and TRBJ2-3, reads DAGVTQSPTHLIKTRGQQVTLRCSPKSGHDTVSWYQQALGQGPQFIFQYYEEEERQRGNFPDRFSGHQFPNYSSELNVNALLLGDSALYLCASSSRQSQYFGPGTRLTVL.

The chain has TRBV24-1 and TRBJ2-5; 13 nucleotides agree with TRBD2. The CDR3 spans 17 residues. Germline V gene data show CDR1 as KGHDR and CDR2 as SFDVKD. J lost 4 bases, V lost 3 bases, and 7 bases had no gene match. The CDR3 sequence is CATSDPTSGGPSETQYF. The CDR3 DNA reads as TGTGCCACCAGTGATCCGACTAGCGGGGGGCCCTCAGAGACCCAGTACTTC.

The CDR3 here is CASSLLANTEAFF. Here the CDR3 DNA reads TGTGCCAGCAGCTTATTAGCGAACACTGAAGCTTTCTTT. This sequence joins TRBV13 and TRBJ1-1; no definite D call. This CDR3 spans 13 amino acids. CDR1 is PRHDT and CDR2 is FYEKMQ in the germline V gene (reference sequence). V was pared by 2 bases and J by 1 base, with 5 bases between.

There are a few counts of this clone. CDR3 DNA: TGTGCCAGTAGTAAGGGACAGACAGCTTTGAACACCGGGGAGCTGTTTTTT. It is translated as CASSKGQTALNTGELFF. This chain uses TRBV19 with TRBJ2-2, with TRBD1 matching over 7 bases. CDR3 length equals 17 residues. Trimming removed 4 bases from V and 1 base from J; junction bases left unmatched: 9. The germline V gene encodes CDR1 LNHDA and CDR2 SQIVND (reference sequence).

The gene calls are TRBV19 and TRBJ1-4; D not resolved. This CDR3 is 13 amino acids long. The V end was cut by 5 bases, the J end by 6 bases, with 10 bases between. Per germline, CDR1 LNHDA and CDR2 SQIVND (reference sequence). The CDR3: CASSPLRDEKLFF. The CDR3 region has the DNA TGTGCCAGTAGTCCCCTTCGCGATGAAAAACTGTTTTTT.

The genes are TRBV6-1 and TRBJ1-1; D may be TRBD1 (5 bases). CDR3 length equals 14 residues. V was pared by 3 bases and J by 0 bases, with 8 bases between. The germline V gene encodes CDR1 MNHNS and CDR2 SASEGT. The CDR3 nucleotides are TGTGCCAGCAGTGACAGGGTAATGAACACTGAAGCTTTCTTT. Residues: CASSDRVMNTEAFF.

This chain connects TRBV19 to TRBJ1-1, with 10 bases matching TRBD1. There are 15 residues in the CDR3. V gave up 5 bases and J gave up 5 bases; unmatched junction bases: 8. The germline V gene has CDR1 LNHDA and CDR2 SQIVND (reference sequence). CDR3 bases: TGTGCCAGTAGTGACCCGGGACAGGGGTTTACTGAAGCTTTCTTT. It yields the protein CASSDPGQGFTEAFF.

This chain connects TRBV9 to TRBJ2-3, with a tentative D call TRBD2 (6 bases). The CDR3 runs 15 residues. CDR1 and CDR2 from the germline V gene are SGDLS and YYNGEE. V was shortened by 4 bases and J by 2 bases, with 14 bases between the two germline ends. In DNA form, the CDR3 reads TGTGCCAGCAGCCCACCGGGACTCGCCACAGATACGCAGTATTTT. Translating gives CASSPPGLATDTQYF.

The genes are TRBV28 and TRBJ2-1, with 9 bases aligning to TRBD1. The CDR3 has 14 residues. The germline gives CDR1 MDHEN, CDR2 SYDVKM. V shed 2 bases and J 8 bases; nucleotides not matched to a gene: 4. Here the CDR3 DNA reads TGTGCCAGCAGTTTAGGGACAGGGTTCTATGAGCAGTTCTTC. Translated: CASSLGTGFYEQFF. The full variable domain, in which reference TRBV28 and TRBJ2-1 provide the parts outside the CDR3, is DVKVTQSSRYLVKRTGEKVFLECVQDMDHENMFWYRQDPGLGLRLIYFSYDVKMKEKGDIPEGYSVSREKKERFSLILESASTNQTSMYLCASSLGTGFYEQFFGPGTRLTVL.

About this clone: Other DNA variants within this sample encode the same CDR3. The chain combines TRBV7-3 with TRBJ2-3; 7 positions agree with TRBD2. The CDR3 extends over 13 amino acids. The J segment lost 4 bases and the V segment lost 4 bases, leaving 2 bases of the junction unmatched. Germline V lookup: CDR1 SGHTA, CDR2 FQGTGA. As DNA, the CDR3 is TGTGCCAGCAGCTCGGGGGGAGCAGATACGCAGTATTTT. This gives the protein CASSSGGADTQYF.

The genes are TRBV12-3 or TRBV12-4 and TRBJ1-2; D ambiguous. CDR3 length equals 10 residues. V lost 8 bases, J lost 7 bases, and 8 bases lay in between. This CDR3 reads CASGAVGYTF. DNA of the CDR3: TGTGCCAGCGGCGCGGTTGGCTACACCTTC.

The rearrangement links TRBV20-1 to TRBJ2-3; TRBD2 matches 7 bases. J was trimmed by 5 bases and V by 3 bases; bases with no gene match: 11. This CDR3 has 15 amino acids. Germline-derived CDR1 and CDR2 are DFQATT and SNEGSKA (reference sequence). The CDR3 spells CSASHSSGLGDTQYF. CDR3 coding DNA: TGCAGTGCTAGTCACTCTAGCGGTTTAGGAGATACGCAGTATTTT.

The CDR3 region has the DNA TGTGCCAGCACTATAGGACAGAACACCGGGGAGCTGTTTTTT. This gives the protein CASTIGQNTGELFF. The V call is TRBV2, the J call TRBJ2-2; D may be TRBD1 (5 bases). V lost 7 bases and J lost 1, with 10 bases in between. Germline-derived CDR1 and CDR2 are SNHLY and FYNNEI. The CDR3 sequence is 14 residues long.

V gene TRBV7-8 combines with J gene TRBJ2-7; 9 bases are a match to TRBD1. There are 16 residues in the CDR3. Trimming took 5 bases from V and 3 from J; bases not matched to a gene: 11. Germline CDR1 is SGHVS and CDR2 is FQNEAQ. Here the CDR3 reads CASSGGGDRAIYEQYF. CDR3 sequence (DNA): TGTGCCAGCAGCGGGGGAGGGGACAGGGCTATCTACGAGCAGTACTTC.

The chain has TRBV24-1 and TRBJ2-1; 7 positions agree with TRBD2. V dropped 9 bases and J dropped 5; count of bases not matched to a gene: 12. The CDR3 is 15 residues long. Per the germline V gene, CDR1 is KGHDR and CDR2 is SFDVKD. This chain's CDR3 is CATSNTRDYDNEQFF. The CDR3 DNA reads TGTGCCACCTCGAACACAAGGGACTACGACAATGAGCAGTTCTTC.

The chain links TRBV19 to TRBJ1-1, with D uncertain. Trimming left V 7 bases short and J 1 base short, with 10 bases between. Germline V gives CDR1 LNHDA, CDR2 SQIVND (reference sequence). This CDR3 has 13 amino acids. The CDR3 coding sequence is TGTGCCAGTACCATATCGGGGAACACTGAAGCTTTCTTT. This translates into CASTISGNTEAFF. The whole variable domain, filled in from reference TRBV19 and TRBJ1-1, reads DGGITQSPKYLFRKEGQNVTLSCEQNLNHDAMYWYRQDPGQGLRLIYYSQIVNDFQKGDIAEGYSVSREKKESFPLTVTSAQKNPTAFYLCASTISGNTEAFFGQGTRLTVV.

The V and J genes are TRBV15 and TRBJ2-7, with 7 bases aligning to TRBD2. Trimming took 4 bases from V and 2 from J; bases not matched to a gene: 8. Per the germline V gene, CDR1 is LNHNV and CDR2 is YYDKDF (reference sequence). CDR3 length: 15 amino acids. The CDR3: CATSIAPSGPYEQYF. The CDR3 region has the DNA TGTGCCACCAGCATAGCGCCTAGCGGCCCCTACGAGCAGTACTTC.

The rearrangement uses TRBV14 and TRBJ2-7; D may be TRBD2 (6 bases). Germline V gene lookup returns CDR1 SGHDN and CDR2 FVKESK. Trimming shortened V by 4 bases and J by 3 bases, and 22 bases separated the two germline ends. This CDR3 spans 17 amino acids. This chain's CDR3 is CASSRKSSDLFFYEQYF. The CDR3 region has the DNA TGTGCCAGCAGCCGAAAATCTAGCGACCTTTTCTTCTACGAGCAGTACTTC.

The chain has TRBV7-2 and TRBJ2-1; 8 bases match TRBD2. Per germline, CDR1 SGHTA and CDR2 FQGNSA. V was clipped by 5 bases and J by 6 bases; unmatched bases: 12. This CDR3 contains 16 residues. The CDR3 is CASSRGGWGILNEQFF. CDR3 bases: TGTGCCAGCAGCCGGGGGGGTTGGGGGATTCTCAATGAGCAGTTCTTC.